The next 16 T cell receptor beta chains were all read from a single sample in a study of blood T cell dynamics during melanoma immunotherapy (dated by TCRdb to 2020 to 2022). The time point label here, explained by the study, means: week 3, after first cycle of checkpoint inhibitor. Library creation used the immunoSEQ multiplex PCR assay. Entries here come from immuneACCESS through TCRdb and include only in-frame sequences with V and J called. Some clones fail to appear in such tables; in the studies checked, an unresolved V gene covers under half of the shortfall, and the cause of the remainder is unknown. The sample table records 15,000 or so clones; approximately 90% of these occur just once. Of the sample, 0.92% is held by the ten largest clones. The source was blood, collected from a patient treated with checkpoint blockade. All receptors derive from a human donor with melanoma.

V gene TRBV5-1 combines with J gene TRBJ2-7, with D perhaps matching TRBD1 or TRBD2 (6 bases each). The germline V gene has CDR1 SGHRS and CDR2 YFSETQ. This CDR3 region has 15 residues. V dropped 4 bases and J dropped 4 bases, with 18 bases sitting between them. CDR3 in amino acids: CASSVTQGRLYEQYF. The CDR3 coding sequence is TGCGCCAGCAGCGTGACCCAGGGGAGGCTTTACGAGCAGTACTTC.

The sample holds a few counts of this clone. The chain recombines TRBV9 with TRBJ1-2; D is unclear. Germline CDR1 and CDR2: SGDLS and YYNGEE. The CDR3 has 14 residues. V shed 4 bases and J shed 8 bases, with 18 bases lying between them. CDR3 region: CASSPEGPTAGYTF. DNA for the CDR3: TGTGCCAGCAGCCCTGAAGGGCCGACCGCGGGCTACACCTTC. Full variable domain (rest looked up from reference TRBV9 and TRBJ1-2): DSGVTQTPKHLITATGQRVTLRCSPRSGDLSVYWYQQSLDQGLQFLIQYYNGEERAKGNILERFSAQQFPDLHSELNLSSLELGDSALYFCASSPEGPTAGYTFGSGTRLTVV.

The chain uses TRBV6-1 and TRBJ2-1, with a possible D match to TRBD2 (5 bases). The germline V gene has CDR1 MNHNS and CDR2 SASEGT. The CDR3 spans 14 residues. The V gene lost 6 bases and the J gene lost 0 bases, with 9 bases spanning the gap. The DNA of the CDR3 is TGTGCCAGCAGCGAGGGCTACTCCTACAATGAGCAGTTCTTC. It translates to CASSEGYSYNEQFF.

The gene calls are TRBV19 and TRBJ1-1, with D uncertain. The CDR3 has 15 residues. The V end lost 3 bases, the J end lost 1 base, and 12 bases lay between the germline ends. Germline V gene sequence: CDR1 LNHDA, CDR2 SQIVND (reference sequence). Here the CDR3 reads CASSIVGRKNTEAFF. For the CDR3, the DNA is TGTGCCAGTAGTATTGTAGGCAGGAAGAACACTGAAGCTTTCTTT.

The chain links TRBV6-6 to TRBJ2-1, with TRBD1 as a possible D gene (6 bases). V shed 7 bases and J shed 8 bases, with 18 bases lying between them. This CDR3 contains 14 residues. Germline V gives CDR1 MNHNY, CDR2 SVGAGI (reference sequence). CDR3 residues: CASTGLGANDEQFF. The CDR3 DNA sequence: TGTGCCAGCACAGGGCTGGGGGCCAATGATGAGCAGTTCTTC.

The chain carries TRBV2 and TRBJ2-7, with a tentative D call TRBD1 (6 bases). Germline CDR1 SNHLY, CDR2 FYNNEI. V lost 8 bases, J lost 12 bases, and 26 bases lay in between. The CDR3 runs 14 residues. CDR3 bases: TGTGCCAGCGCTGAGCAGGGACAAGGGAGTCCGCGGTACTTC. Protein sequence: CASAEQGQGSPRYF.

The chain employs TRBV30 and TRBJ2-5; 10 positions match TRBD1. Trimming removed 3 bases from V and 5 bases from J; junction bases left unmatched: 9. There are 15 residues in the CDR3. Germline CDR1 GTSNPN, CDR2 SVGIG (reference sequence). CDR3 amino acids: CAWRSGQGVYETQYF. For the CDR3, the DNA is TGTGCCTGGAGGTCTGGACAGGGGGTTTATGAGACCCAGTACTTC.

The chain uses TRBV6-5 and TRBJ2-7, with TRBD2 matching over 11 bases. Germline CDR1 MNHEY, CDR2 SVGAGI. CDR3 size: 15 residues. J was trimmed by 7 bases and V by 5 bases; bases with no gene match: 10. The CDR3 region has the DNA TGTGCCAGCAGTACCGAACCGGGACTAGCGGCGGAGCAGTACTTC. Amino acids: CASSTEPGLAAEQYF.

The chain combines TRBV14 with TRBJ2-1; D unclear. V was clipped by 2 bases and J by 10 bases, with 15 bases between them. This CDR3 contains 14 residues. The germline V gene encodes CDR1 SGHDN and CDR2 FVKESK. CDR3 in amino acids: CASSQFNSGREQFF. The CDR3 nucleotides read TGTGCCAGCAGCCAATTCAATTCGGGCCGGGAGCAGTTCTTC.

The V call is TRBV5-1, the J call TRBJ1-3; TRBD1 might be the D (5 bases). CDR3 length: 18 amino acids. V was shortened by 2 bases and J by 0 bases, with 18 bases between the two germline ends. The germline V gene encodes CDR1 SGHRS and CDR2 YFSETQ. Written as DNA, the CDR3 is TGCGCCAGCAGCTTAACCCACGGGGGGGGACTCTCTGGAAACACCATATATTTT. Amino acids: CASSLTHGGGLSGNTIYF.

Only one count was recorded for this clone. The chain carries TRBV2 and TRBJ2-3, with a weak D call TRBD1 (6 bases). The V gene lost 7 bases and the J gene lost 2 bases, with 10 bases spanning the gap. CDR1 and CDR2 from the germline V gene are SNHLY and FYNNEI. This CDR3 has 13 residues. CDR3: CASIGQHTDTQYF. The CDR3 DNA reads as TGTGCCAGCATAGGACAGCACACAGATACGCAGTATTTT.

CDR3 DNA sequence: TGTGCCAGCAGTTTGACCCCGACCACTGAAGCTTTCTTT. Translation gives CASSLTPTTEAFF. The chain uses TRBV6-1 and TRBJ1-1; D call uncertain. CDR3 length equals 13 residues. The V and J ends lost 5 bases and 4 bases respectively, with 11 bases between them. The V gene's germline CDR1 is MNHNS and CDR2 SASEGT.

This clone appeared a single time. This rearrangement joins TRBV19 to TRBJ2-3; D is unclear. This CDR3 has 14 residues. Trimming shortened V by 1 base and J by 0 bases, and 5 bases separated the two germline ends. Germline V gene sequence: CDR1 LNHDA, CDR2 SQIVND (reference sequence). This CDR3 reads CASSIGGSTDTQYF. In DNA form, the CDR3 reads TGTGCCAGTAGTATAGGCGGAAGCACAGATACGCAGTATTTT.

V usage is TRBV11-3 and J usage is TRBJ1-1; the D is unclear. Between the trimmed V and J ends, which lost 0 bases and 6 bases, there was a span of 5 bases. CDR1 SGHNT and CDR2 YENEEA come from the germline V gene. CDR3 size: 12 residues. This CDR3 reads CASSLDGAEAFF. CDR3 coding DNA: TGTGCCAGCAGCTTAGATGGAGCTGAAGCTTTCTTT.

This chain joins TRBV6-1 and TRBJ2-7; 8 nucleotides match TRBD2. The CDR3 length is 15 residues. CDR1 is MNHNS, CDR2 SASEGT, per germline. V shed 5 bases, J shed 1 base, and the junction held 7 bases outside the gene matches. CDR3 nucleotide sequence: TGTGCCAGCAGTCCTTTAGCGGGGTGGTCCTACGAGCAGTACTTC. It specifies CASSPLAGWSYEQYF.

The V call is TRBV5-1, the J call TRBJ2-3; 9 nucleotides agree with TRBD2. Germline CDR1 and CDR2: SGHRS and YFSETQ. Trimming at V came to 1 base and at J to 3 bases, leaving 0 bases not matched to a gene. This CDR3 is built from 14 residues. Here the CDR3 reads CASSLSGGTDTQYF. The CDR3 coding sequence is TGCGCCAGCAGCTTGAGCGGGGGGACAGATACGCAGTATTTT. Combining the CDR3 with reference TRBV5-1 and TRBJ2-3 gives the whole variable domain KAGVTQTPRYLIKTRGQQVTLSCSPISGHRSVSWYQQTPGQGLQFLFEYFSETQRNKGNFPGRFSGRQFSNSRSEMNVSTLELGDSALYLCASSLSGGTDTQYFGPGTRLTVL.